Ten or more counts support the clone carrying this T cell receptor beta chain. The antigen is not known. The data are from a study of T cells in Graves' hyperthyroidism and ophthalmopathy. Study results and caveats: Progression to ophthalmopathy was predicted a median of 6.5 months early. Appearing also in blood were most of the thyroid clonotypes expanded above 0.001.

Extraction of PBMCs used around 9.6 ml of fresh peripheral blood. There are 16 residues in the CDR3. Germline V gene lookup returns CDR1 LNHDA and CDR2 SQIVND (reference sequence). After removal of 4 bases from V and 4 bases from J, the junction contained 9 bases not matched to a gene. There were TCR beta CDR3 regions amplified from RNA transcripts. The HTBI set primed first-round TCR CDR3 RT-PCR. TCRdb used MiXCR to reprocess the multiplex PCR reads, holding one entry per CDR3 protein. The table lists 400,000 to 500,000 distinct CDR3 sequences, 13% to 15% of them singletons. Specimen: blood. This sequence originates from a woman between 18 and 30 years old with Graves' hyperthyroidism. J is TRBJ1-3 and V is TRBV19; the match to TRBD1 covers 8 bases. CDR3 nucleotide sequence: TGTGCCAGTAGTACGTCTCAGGGGGCGCTCGGAAACACCATATATTTT. Translated: CASSTSQGALGNTIYF.